The 7 T cell receptor beta chains given below trace back to one sample, sequenced in a study of siplizumab effects on memory and regulatory T cells. Libraries were prepared by immunoSEQ multiplex PCR; TCRdb keeps only in-frame clonotypes and omits some of them. The sample holds about 120,000 clones, around 95% seen once. The sample taken for sequencing was non-Treg CD4+ T cells sorted from blood. These receptors originate from a human donor in good health.

The gene calls are TRBV2 and TRBJ2-5; 8 positions match TRBD2. The CDR3 totals 14 residues. Germline values: CDR1 SNHLY, CDR2 FYNNEI. V dropped 5 bases and J dropped 5; count of bases not matched to a gene: 7. The CDR3 region has the DNA TGTGCCAGCAGTCCTTGGACTAGCTTCGAGACCCAGTACTTC. Protein product: CASSPWTSFETQYF.

The V gene is TRBV5-1, the J gene TRBJ1-4; no clear D gene. Looked up from germline, CDR1 is SGHRS and CDR2 is YFSETQ. Trimming pared 0 bases from V and 5 bases from J, leaving 5 bases between. The CDR3 is 13 amino acids. As DNA, the CDR3 is TGCGCCAGCAGCTTGGTGGGGAATGAAAAACTGTTTTTT. It codes for CASSLVGNEKLFF. The entire variable domain, with the rest obtained from reference TRBV5-1 and TRBJ1-4, is as follows: KAGVTQTPRYLIKTRGQQVTLSCSPISGHRSVSWYQQTPGQGLQFLFEYFSETQRNKGNFPGRFSGRQFSNSRSEMNVSTLELGDSALYLCASSLVGNEKLFFGSGTQLSVL.

The chain joins TRBV5-1 to TRBJ2-3; the D call may be TRBD1 or TRBD2 (5 bases each). Germline V gene lookup returns CDR1 SGHRS and CDR2 YFSETQ. This CDR3 spans 15 amino acids. V was pared by 0 bases and J by 1 base, with 9 bases between. CDR3 bases: TGCGCCAGCAGCTTGGGAGGGGCGGGCACAGATACGCAGTATTTT. It codes for CASSLGGAGTDTQYF.

J is TRBJ1-2 and V is TRBV27; 7 bases align to TRBD1. Germline V gives CDR1 MNHEY, CDR2 SMNVEV (reference sequence). With 5 bases clipped from V and 7 bases from J, the junction kept 10 bases outside the gene matches. This CDR3 is built from 14 residues. CDR3 coding DNA: TGTGCCAGCAGTCGACAGGGAGAAATTGGTGGCTACACCTTC. This encodes CASSRQGEIGGYTF.

Written as DNA, the CDR3 is TGTGCCAGCACCCTGACAGGGAGTTACACTGAAGCTTTCTTT. Translated: CASTLTGSYTEAFF. The rearrangement links TRBV7-2 to TRBJ1-1, with 7 bases aligning to TRBD1. CDR1 and CDR2 (germline): SGHTA, FQGNSA. The trim removed 7 bases at V and 3 bases at J, leaving 8 bases unmatched. The CDR3 contains 14 residues. The whole variable domain, remainder taken from reference TRBV7-2 and TRBJ1-1, is GAGVSQSPSNKVTEKGKDVELRCDPISGHTALYWYRQSLGQGLEFLIYFQGNSAPDKSGLPSDRFSAERTGGSVSTLTIQRTQQEDSAVYLCASTLTGSYTEAFFGQGTRLTVV.

This chain uses TRBV5-1 with TRBJ2-1; 9 bases map to TRBD2. The CDR3 consists of 14 residues. With V trimmed by 4 bases and J by 4 bases, 3 bases remained unmatched. The germline V gene has CDR1 SGHRS and CDR2 YFSETQ. CDR3 region: CASSPGLAYNEQFF. In nucleotides, the CDR3 is TGCGCCAGCAGCCCGGGACTAGCTTACAATGAGCAGTTCTTC.

The V call is TRBV7-9, the J call TRBJ1-3, with D unclear. The CDR3 loop spans 14 amino acids. With 6 bases removed from V and 0 bases from J, the gap between germline ends came to 9 bases. Germline V CDR1 and CDR2: SEHNR, FQNEAQ (reference sequence). CDR3 DNA: TGTGCCAGCAGTCCAGTTACCTCTGGAAACACCATATATTTT. Protein sequence: CASSPVTSGNTIYF.